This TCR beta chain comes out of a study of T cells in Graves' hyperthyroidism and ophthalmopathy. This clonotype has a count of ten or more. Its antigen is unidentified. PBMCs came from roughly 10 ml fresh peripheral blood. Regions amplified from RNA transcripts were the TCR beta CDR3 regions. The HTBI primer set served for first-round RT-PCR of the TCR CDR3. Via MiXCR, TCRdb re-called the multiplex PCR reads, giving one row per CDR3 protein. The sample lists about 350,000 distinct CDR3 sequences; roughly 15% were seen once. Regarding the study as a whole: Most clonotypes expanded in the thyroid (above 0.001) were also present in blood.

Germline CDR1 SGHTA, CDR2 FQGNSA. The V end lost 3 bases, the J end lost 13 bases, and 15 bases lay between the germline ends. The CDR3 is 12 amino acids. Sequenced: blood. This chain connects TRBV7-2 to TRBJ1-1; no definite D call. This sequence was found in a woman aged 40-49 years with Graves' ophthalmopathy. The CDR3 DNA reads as TGTGCCAGCAGCTTTCCCCGGCAGGAGGTTTTCTTT. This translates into CASSFPRQEVFF.